This TCR beta chain is drawn from a study of T cells after yellow fever vaccination. Study results and caveats: At under 98% for CD4 and approximately 89% for CD8, most primary-vaccination clones showed up again after the booster.

The germline gives CDR1 SGHRS, CDR2 YFSETQ. Trimming left V 4 bases short and J 2 bases short, with 21 bases between. The CDR3 is 17 residues long. In making TCR cDNA, 5'RACE template switching added a universal primer site and UMIs to it. TCRdb independently ran MiXCR on the 5' RACE reads; one entry per CDR3 protein. This table has hundreds of thousands of distinct CDR3 sequences, 13% appearing once. This clonotype has just a few counts. The antigen is undetermined. This TCR derives from a man aged 25-45 years who received the YFV17D yellow fever vaccine. The rearrangement uses TRBV5-1 and TRBJ1-2; D ambiguous. Sequencing was performed on PBMCs, taken on the day of the yellow fever booster vaccination. CDR3 in DNA: TGCGCCAGCAGCCTATCTCCTTTAACACCGTTAAACTATGGCTACACCTTC. Protein sequence: CASSLSPLTPLNYGYTF. Filled out from reference TRBV5-1 and TRBJ1-2, the complete variable domain reads KAGVTQTPRYLIKTRGQQVTLSCSPISGHRSVSWYQQTPGQGLQFLFEYFSETQRNKGNFPGRFSGRQFSNSRSEMNVSTLELGDSALYLCASSLSPLTPLNYGYTFGSGTRLTVV.